This TCR beta chain was retrieved from a study of Ad26.COV2.S vaccination and SARS-CoV-2 variants. Study at large: By the intramuscular route, Ad26.COV2.S was given once, or twice 56 days apart.

CDR3 length: 15 amino acids. Germline-derived CDR1 and CDR2 are SGHAT and FQNNGV. The V and J ends lost 5 bases and 7 bases respectively, with 20 bases between them. Stated treatment: around 19 received Ad26.COV2.S at low or high dose, single or two shots; 5 received placebo; per-sample allocation not given. It was on day 63 after the first vaccine or placebo injection that samples were taken. Study-level points and caveats: Vaccine recipients showed a spike-specific TCR breadth that was higher than in placebo recipients. Non-spike TCR breadth showed similarity between vaccine and placebo recipients. Responses of spike-specific T cells (both CD8+ and CD4+) reportedly showed substantial breadth after vaccination.

The repertoire was sequenced with immunoSEQ multiplex PCR; TCRdb's copy has only in-frame clones and lacks some. This sample has around 340,000 clones, with around 88% found just once. Remarks on this clone: Its antigen is unknown.

Sequenced material: peripheral blood, taken in a trial of Ad26.COV2.S vaccine versus placebo. This sequence was found in a person aged 18-65 years who received the Ad26.COV2.S COVID-19 vaccine or a placebo. The chain couples TRBV11-2 to TRBJ1-1; D unresolved. The CDR3 nucleotides read TGTGCCAGCAGCGCCCTTCAGTGGGTTTTGAGTGAAGCTTTCTTT. This translates into CASSALQWVLSEAFF.